These T cell receptor beta chains were read from a single sample in a study of regulatory T cells in long-lasting Graves disease. TCRdb reprocessed the multiplex PCR reads with MiXCR, giving one entry per CDR3 protein. The sample has 500,000 to 800,000 distinct CDR3 sequences; 25% to 35% are singletons. The sequences come from peripheral blood mononuclear cells (PBMCs), collected when the disease was refractory, from a patient treated with antithyroid drugs. Receptor source: a female donor with Graves disease. The CDR3 runs from the conserved cysteine through the conserved F or W. Expanded clones get a size class; other rows say once, few or many, or leave the size out.

J | size | V | CDR3
TRBJ2-7 | . | TRBV7-2 | CASSFPGGAYEQYF
TRBJ1-5 | . | TRBV5-4 | CASSFGTDRNQPQHF
TRBJ1-1 | . | TRBV9 | CASSVASGFNEAFF
TRBJ2-7 | many | TRBV14 | CASSQSADGAYEQYF
TRBJ2-1 | . | TRBV5-1 | CASSTGSANNEQFF
TRBJ2-7 | . | TRBV20-1 | CSAREGTVTYEQYF
TRBJ2-7 | many | TRBV11-2 | CASSLVGTGYEQYF
TRBJ2-7 | . | TRBV19 | CASSIEGATYEQHF
TRBJ2-7 | few | TRBV19 | CASSRGLAGAVYEQYF
TRBJ1-6 | few | TRBV11-2 | CASSSPRGRNSPLHF
TRBJ1-1 | . | TRBV19 | CAATGYTEAFF
TRBJ2-2 | . | TRBV3-1 | CASSQDWARANTGELFF
TRBJ2-5 | few | TRBV7-9 | CASSRTLGLAGGETQYF
TRBJ2-7 | . | TRBV5-6 | CASSLALSHEQYF
TRBJ2-7 | few | TRBV29-1 | CSVYSGGGSGEQYF
TRBJ2-5 | few | TRBV7-9 | CASSLAQQGETQYF
TRBJ1-5 | . | TRBV27 | CASSFSGTGLGNSNQPQHF
TRBJ1-5 | many | TRBV12-3/TRBV12-4 | CASSFGQSNQPQHF
TRBJ2-1 | . | TRBV7-2 | CASSLRQSSYNEQFF
TRBJ2-6 | many | TRBV28 | CASSLRQHSGANVLTF
TRBJ2-7 | few | TRBV12-3/TRBV12-4 | CASSLVGQGNYEQYF
TRBJ1-1 | . | TRBV20-1 | CSARPLRDRPDTEAFF
TRBJ1-2 | few | TRBV29-1 | CSVGIGVEYGYTF
TRBJ2-7 | . | TRBV7-9 | CASSFPLGAGEGSYEQYF
TRBJ1-1 | once | TRBV4-1 | CASSQVSPRGGTEAFF
TRBJ1-2 | few | TRBV5-1 | CASSLVSPTGNYGYTF
TRBJ2-3 | few | TRBV12-3/TRBV12-4 | CASKISDFTDTQYF